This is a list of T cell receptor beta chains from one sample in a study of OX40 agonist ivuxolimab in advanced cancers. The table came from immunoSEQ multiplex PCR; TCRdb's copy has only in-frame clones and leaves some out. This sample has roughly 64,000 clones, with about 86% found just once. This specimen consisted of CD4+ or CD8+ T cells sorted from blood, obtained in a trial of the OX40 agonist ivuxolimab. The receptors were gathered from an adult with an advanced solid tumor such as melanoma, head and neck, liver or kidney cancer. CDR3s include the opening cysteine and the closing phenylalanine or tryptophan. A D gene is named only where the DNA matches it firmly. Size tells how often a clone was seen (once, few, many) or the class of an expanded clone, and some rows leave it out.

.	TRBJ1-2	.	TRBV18	TGTGCCAGCTCACCACTCCAGGAATACTATGGCTACACCTTC	CASSPLQEYYGYTF
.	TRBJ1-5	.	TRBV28	TGTGCCAGCAGTTTCATAGGCGGAACTGATCAGCCCCAGCATTTT	CASSFIGGTDQPQHF
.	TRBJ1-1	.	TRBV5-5	TGTGCCAGCAGCTTGCCCACGGCGGGGAACTACCCTGAAGCTTTCTTT	CASSLPTAGNYPEAFF
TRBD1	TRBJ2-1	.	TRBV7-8	TGTGCCAGCAGCCAACAGGGGCAGGCCTACAATGAGCAGTTCTTC	CASSQQGQAYNEQFF
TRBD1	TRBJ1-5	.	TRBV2	TGTGCCAGCAGTACTACAGGGGGCGCTGGGCAGCCCCAGCATTTT	CASSTTGGAGQPQHF
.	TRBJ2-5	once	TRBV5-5	TGTGCCAGCATTGTGGGAGAGACCCAGTACTTC	CASIVGETQYF
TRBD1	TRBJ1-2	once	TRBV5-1	TGCGCCAGCAGCTTGGCGGGACAGGGGGCGGATGGCTACACCTTC	CASSLAGQGADGYTF
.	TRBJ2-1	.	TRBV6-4	TGTGCCAGCAGTCGCGACGGGATCTCCTACAATGAGCAGTTCTTC	CASSRDGISYNEQFF
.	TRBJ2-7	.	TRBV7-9	TGTGCCAGCAGCTCGTCAGGGTGGTACGAGCAGTACTTC	CASSSSGWYEQYF
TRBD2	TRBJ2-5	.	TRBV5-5	TGTGCCAGCAGCTTGGCGCTAGCGGGGGGACAAGAGACCCAGTACTTC	CASSLALAGGQETQYF
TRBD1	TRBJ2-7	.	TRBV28	TGTGCCAGCAGTAACACAGGGGGCGGAAACGAGCAGTACTTC	CASSNTGGGNEQYF
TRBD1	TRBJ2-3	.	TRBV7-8	TGTGCCAGCAGCTTAGACCAGGACAGGGAAAGCACAGATACGCAGTATTTT	CASSLDQDRESTDTQYF
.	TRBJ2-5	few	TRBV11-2	TGTGCCAGCAGCACCTATCAAGGGACCGGAGAGACCCAGTACTTC	CASSTYQGTGETQYF
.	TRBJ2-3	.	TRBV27	TGTGCCAGCAGGAGGACTAGCACAGATACGCAGTATTTT	CASRRTSTDTQYF
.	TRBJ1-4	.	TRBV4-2	TGTGCCAGCAGCCAAGATCTGTCCCCTAATGAAAAACTGTTTTTT	CASSQDLSPNEKLFF
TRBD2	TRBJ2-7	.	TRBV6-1	TGTGCCAGCAGTGAATATCAGGGACTAGCGGCCTCCTACGAGCAGTACTTC	CASSEYQGLAASYEQYF
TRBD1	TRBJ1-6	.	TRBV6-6	TGTGCCAGCAGCTTGGACAGGCAAGACTCACCCCTCCACTTT	CASSLDRQDSPLHF
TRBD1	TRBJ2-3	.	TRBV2	TGTGCCAGCAGCCGGGACAGGGGGACCGGCACAGATACGCAGTATTTT	CASSRDRGTGTDTQYF
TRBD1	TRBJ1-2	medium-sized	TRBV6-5	TGTGCCAGCAAGGGGACAGGGGTTGATTACTATGGCTACACCTTC	CASKGTGVDYYGYTF
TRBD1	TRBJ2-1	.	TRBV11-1	TGTGCCAGCAGCCCGGGACAGTTGCCGTTCTTC	CASSPGQLPFF
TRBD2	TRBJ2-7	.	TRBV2	TGTGCCAGAAGACTAGCGCCGGGCTACGAGCAGTACTTC	CARRLAPGYEQYF
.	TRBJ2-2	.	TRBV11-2	TGTGCCAGCAGCCTACAAACAGGGACCGGGGAGCTGTTTTTT	CASSLQTGTGELFF
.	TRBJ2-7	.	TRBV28	TGTGCCAGCAGTTTATTGGGACGGCGGACCGCAACCTACGAGCAGTACTTC	CASSLLGRRTATYEQYF
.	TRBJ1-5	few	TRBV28	TGTGCCAGCAGTTTATTGTACCAGCCCCAGCATTTT	CASSLLYQPQHF
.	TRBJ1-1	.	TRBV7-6	TGTGCCAGCAGAAGGGATCGCGACACTGAAGCTTTCTTT	CASRRDRDTEAFF
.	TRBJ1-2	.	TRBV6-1	TGTGCCAGCAGTGTACAGGGAGCTGGCTACACCTTC	CASSVQGAGYTF
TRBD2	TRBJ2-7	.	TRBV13	TGTGCCAGCAGCTTTCATAGCGGGGTAGGCGAGCAGTACTTC	CASSFHSGVGEQYF
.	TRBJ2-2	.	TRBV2	TGTGCCAGCACTGAGACTAGGAACACCGGGGAGCTGTTTTTT	CASTETRNTGELFF
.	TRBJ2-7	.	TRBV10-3	TGTGCCATCAGTGAGTCGAGGCAGGGGCAGTACTTC	CAISESRQGQYF
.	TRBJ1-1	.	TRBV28	TGTGCCAGCAGTTTCGACAGCCCCCCTGAAGCTTTCTTT	CASSFDSPPEAFF
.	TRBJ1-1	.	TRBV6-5	TGTGCCAGCGCAACGGGGCAGGGGCTAGGGACTGAAGCTTTCTTT	CASATGQGLGTEAFF